Detailed here is one TCR beta chain. Its matching antigen is unknown. This sample was taken from a study of graft-versus-host responses after intestinal transplantation. Study results and limitations: Peak circulating GvH clone levels were associated with early post-transplant HvG declines.

The germline gives CDR1 SGHAT, CDR2 FQNNGV. After removal of 1 base from V and 6 bases from J, the junction contained 8 bases not matched to a gene. This CDR3 is built from 17 residues. Sequenced by immunoSEQ multiplex PCR; TCRdb stores in-frame clones only, minus some. The data contain roughly 9,900 clones, around 94% of them seen just once; the ten biggest clones take up over 2%. The sequence derives from a human patient who received an intestinal transplant, so some T cells may come from the graft donor. The V and J genes are TRBV11-2 and TRBJ2-2, with 10 nucleotides matching TRBD2. Sequencing was performed on PBMCs, taken 8 days after intestinal transplant. CDR3 loop: CASSLAGTSGKPGELFF. CDR3 in DNA: TGTGCCAGCAGCTTAGCGGGCACTAGCGGGAAACCCGGGGAGCTGTTTTTT.